This record looks at one TCR beta chain sequence and its context. Its matching antigen is unknown. Sequencing used immunoSEQ multiplex PCR; TCRdb keeps in-frame clones, though not all of them. The sample contains 95,000 to 150,000 clones, 88% of which appear only once. This sample was taken from a study of T cell responses to AZD1222 COVID-19 vaccine. Study in general: Second-dose groups at about 4 or about 12 weeks were pooled.

Overall study results and limits: Baseline seropositivity characterized only a handful of AZD1222 recipients. Nearly half of spike-specific TCRs reportedly target unmutated variant regions.

V was clipped by 0 bases and J by 2 bases, with 13 bases between them. The CDR3 totals 16 residues. Germline CDR1 SGHTA, CDR2 FQGNSA. This receptor was taken from an adult in good health. The source was peripheral blood, collected on day 0 of AZD1222 vaccination. The chain uses TRBV7-2 and TRBJ1-2; TRBD1 might be the D (5 bases). The chain's CDR3 is CASSLAFRGNNYGYTF. CDR3 nucleotides: TGTGCCAGCAGCTTAGCGTTTAGGGGTAACAACTATGGCTACACCTTC.